A single sample is the source of the 5 T cell receptor beta chains below, sequenced in a study of blood T cell repertoires in COVID-19. Using immunoSEQ multiplex PCR, the repertoire was profiled, and TCRdb retains in-frame clones only, with some absent. The table has about 190,000 clones, about 85% seen once. Source material: peripheral blood. The receptors were gathered from a human donor in a cohort sampled during active COVID-19.

This chain connects TRBV7-2 to TRBJ2-3; 9 nucleotides align to TRBD2. The CDR3 loop spans 18 amino acids. Germline V CDR1 and CDR2: SGHTA, FQGNSA. J lost 5 bases, V lost 5 bases, and 17 bases had no gene match. CDR3: CASSLQGNRAGGLDTQYF. The CDR3 nucleotides are TGTGCCAGCAGCCTTCAGGGGAACCGGGCGGGGGGGCTAGATACGCAGTATTTT.

V and J are TRBV19 and TRBJ2-2; 8 positions match TRBD2. This CDR3 is 16 amino acids long. Germline loops: CDR1 LNHDA, CDR2 SQIVND (reference sequence). V was pared by 7 bases and J by 2 bases, with 9 bases of the junction left unmatched. CDR3 sequence: CASTRSGTLNTGELFF. CDR3 DNA sequence: TGTGCCAGTACGCGTAGCGGGACCCTCAACACCGGGGAGCTGTTTTTT.

The chain has TRBV3-1 (or the pseudogene TRBV3-2) and TRBJ1-1; 8 bases agree with TRBD1. Unmatched junction bases numbered 9, after V lost 6 bases and J lost 6 bases. The length of the CDR3 is 14 residues. The germline V gene has CDR1 LGHDT and CDR2 YNNKEL (reference sequence). DNA for the CDR3: TGTGCCAGCAGATTGGGGACAGGAACTCCTGAAGCTTTCTTT. Its protein is CASRLGTGTPEAFF.

The chain recombines TRBV10-3 with TRBJ1-3, with 8 bases aligning to TRBD1. CDR1 is ENHRY and CDR2 is SYGVKD in the germline V gene. V shed 8 bases, J shed 4 bases, and the junction held 7 bases outside the gene matches. This CDR3 contains 14 residues. This CDR3 is CAISAGGDGNTIYF. The CDR3 nucleotides are TGTGCCATCTCGGCAGGGGGCGACGGAAACACCATATATTTT.

The chain uses TRBV13 and TRBJ2-1; TRBD1 matches 8 bases. J gave up 9 bases and V 3 bases, and 10 bases lay outside the gene matches. This CDR3 contains 15 residues. Germline V gives CDR1 PRHDT, CDR2 FYEKMQ (reference sequence). CDR3 coding DNA: TGTGCCAGCAGCTTTGACAGGGGAAGGAATAGTGAGCAGTTCTTC. As protein: CASSFDRGRNSEQFF.